One sample yielded the 18 T cell receptor beta chains listed below, sequenced in a study of blood T cell repertoires in COVID-19 (dated by TCRdb to about 2020). The protocol used for the library was the immunoSEQ multiplex PCR assay. Imported from immuneACCESS, the table was reduced by TCRdb to in-frame sequences with V and J called. These copies leave out some clones; in studies compared against another copy, an unresolved V gene accounts for under half, and the cause of the remainder is not known. The sample has about 39,000 clones on record, around 87% of them singletons. Under 30% of the sample is held by the ten biggest clonotypes. The sample was peripheral blood. Source of these receptors: a man aged 50 to 59 with active or convalescent COVID-19.

The chain uses TRBV2 and TRBJ2-1; TRBD1 might be the D (6 bases). Germline loops: CDR1 SNHLY, CDR2 FYNNEI. V lost 6 bases and J 5 bases, leaving 14 bases between the germline ends. CDR3 length equals 14 residues. The CDR3 here is CASRLPTGNNEQFF. For the CDR3, the DNA is TGTGCCAGCAGGCTCCCAACAGGGAACAATGAGCAGTTCTTC.

V and J are TRBV7-9 and TRBJ2-1; D may be TRBD1 (6 bases). The germline CDR1 and CDR2 sequences are SEHNR and FQNEAQ (reference sequence). The germline V and J ends were trimmed by 1 base and 9 bases, with 10 bases remaining between them. The CDR3 has 13 residues. DNA of the CDR3: TGTGCCAGCAGCTTAGGGGGGCGCACTGAGCAGTTCTTC. Translated: CASSLGGRTEQFF.

The rearrangement uses TRBV28 and TRBJ1-4; perhaps TRBD1 as D (5 bases). CDR1 is MDHEN, CDR2 SYDVKM, per germline. This CDR3 contains 14 residues. Between the trimmed V and J ends, which lost 7 bases and 8 bases, there was a span of 17 bases. CDR3 coding DNA: TGTGCCAGCAACGGGGCAGCGGGAGGGGAAAAACTGTTTTTT. Protein sequence: CASNGAAGGEKLFF.

For the CDR3, the DNA is TGTGCCAGCAGCTTATTAGCGGGAATGAACACCGGGGAGCTGTTTTTT. Its protein product is CASSLLAGMNTGELFF. The gene calls are TRBV7-8 and TRBJ2-2; 8 bases fit TRBD2. Unmatched junction bases numbered 3, after V lost 2 bases and J lost 1 base. The CDR3 length is 16 residues. The V gene's germline CDR1 is SGHVS and CDR2 FQNEAQ.

This rearrangement joins TRBV4-1 to TRBJ2-7; the match to TRBD2 covers 8 bases. CDR3 length: 15 amino acids. Trimming took 0 bases from V and 4 from J; bases not matched to a gene: 5. The germline V gene encodes CDR1 MGHRA and CDR2 YSYEKL. CDR3 protein: CASSQERTSFYEQYF. CDR3 bases: TGCGCCAGCAGCCAAGAAAGGACTAGCTTTTACGAGCAGTACTTC.

V and J are TRBV19 and TRBJ2-7, with D unclear. This CDR3 spans 13 amino acids. V was cut by 3 bases and J by 0 bases, with 6 bases left in between. Germline lookup yields CDR1 LNHDA and CDR2 SQIVND (reference sequence). The CDR3 sequence: CASSISPSYEQYF. DNA of the CDR3: TGTGCCAGTAGTATCTCTCCCTCCTACGAGCAGTACTTC.

The rearrangement joins TRBV5-1 to TRBJ2-1; 7 nucleotides line up with TRBD2. The CDR3 sequence is 16 residues long. V lost 0 bases and J lost 8; bases outside the gene matches: 11. Germline V gene lookup returns CDR1 SGHRS and CDR2 YFSETQ. The CDR3 is CASSLERSTSSDEQFF. The CDR3 region has the DNA TGCGCCAGCAGCTTGGAGCGCTCGACTAGCAGCGATGAGCAGTTCTTC. Complete variable domain (other parts from reference TRBV5-1 and TRBJ2-1): KAGVTQTPRYLIKTRGQQVTLSCSPISGHRSVSWYQQTPGQGLQFLFEYFSETQRNKGNFPGRFSGRQFSNSRSEMNVSTLELGDSALYLCASSLERSTSSDEQFFGPGTRLTVL.

The rearrangement joins TRBV30 to TRBJ2-5, with 8 nucleotides matching TRBD1. This CDR3 has 11 residues. CDR1 is GTSNPN, CDR2 SVGIG, per germline (reference sequence). V shed 3 bases and J 12 bases; nucleotides not matched to a gene: 6. CDR3 in DNA: TGTGCCTGGAGCCGGCAGGGGGCAAAGTACTTC. Translating it yields CAWSRQGAKYF. Based on the CDR3 plus reference TRBV30 and TRBJ2-5, the full variable domain is SQTIHQWPATLVQPVGSPLSLECTVEGTSNPNLYWYRQAAGRGLQLLFYSVGIGQISSEVPQNLSASRPQDRQFILSSKKLLLSDSGFYLCAWSRQGAKYFGPGTRLLVL.

This chain uses TRBV5-1 with TRBJ2-1; D is perhaps TRBD1 (5 bases). Deletions cut 7 bases from V and 1 base from J, with 15 bases between. The CDR3 sequence is 15 residues long. The germline V gene encodes CDR1 SGHRS and CDR2 YFSETQ. CDR3 sequence reads: CASCDRGASYNEQFF. In DNA form, the CDR3 reads TGCGCCAGCTGCGATCGTGGGGCATCCTACAATGAGCAGTTCTTC.

The chain combines TRBV5-1 with TRBJ2-2; 13 positions agree with TRBD2. V was clipped by 1 base and J by 2 bases; unmatched bases: 5. Germline V gene data show CDR1 as SGHRS and CDR2 as YFSETQ. The length of the CDR3 is 18 residues. CDR3 nucleotides: TGCGCCAGCAGCTTGAGGACTAGCGGGAGAGGCAACACCGGGGAGCTGTTTTTT. Its translation is CASSLRTSGRGNTGELFF. Variable domain in full (rest from reference TRBV5-1 and TRBJ2-2): KAGVTQTPRYLIKTRGQQVTLSCSPISGHRSVSWYQQTPGQGLQFLFEYFSETQRNKGNFPGRFSGRQFSNSRSEMNVSTLELGDSALYLCASSLRTSGRGNTGELFFGEGSRLTVL.

This clone was picked up one time. The V gene is TRBV5-1, the J gene TRBJ1-1; tentatively, D is TRBD1 (6 bases). The CDR3 totals 14 residues. Trimming shortened V by 1 base and J by 0 bases, and 7 bases separated the two germline ends. Per the germline V gene, CDR1 is SGHRS and CDR2 is YFSETQ. The CDR3 DNA sequence: TGCGCCAGCAGCTTGAGGGGGATGAACACTGAAGCTTTCTTT. It codes for CASSLRGMNTEAFF.

The chain combines TRBV9 with TRBJ2-2, with 9 bases fitting TRBD1. The CDR3 has 15 amino acids. Looked up from germline, CDR1 is SGDLS and CDR2 is YYNGEE. V gave up 0 bases and J gave up 4 bases; unmatched junction bases: 1. The CDR3, as DNA: TGTGCCAGCAGCGTAGAGACAGGGGGCACCGGGGAGCTGTTTTTT. Its protein product is CASSVETGGTGELFF. Together with reference TRBV9 and TRBJ2-2, the CDR3 gives the full variable domain: DSGVTQTPKHLITATGQRVTLRCSPRSGDLSVYWYQQSLDQGLQFLIQYYNGEERAKGNILERFSAQQFPDLHSELNLSSLELGDSALYFCASSVETGGTGELFFGEGSRLTVL.

The CDR3, as DNA: TGTGCCAGCAGCTTGAACAGGGTTGACTATGGCTACACCTTC. Protein sequence: CASSLNRVDYGYTF. V is TRBV11-2 and J is TRBJ1-2, with D tentatively TRBD1 (6 bases). The ends were cut back, 3 bases at V and 3 bases at J, with 11 bases in the middle. Germline V gene sequence: CDR1 SGHAT, CDR2 FQNNGV. CDR3 length equals 14 residues.

This chain links TRBV5-1 with TRBJ2-6, with D possibly matching TRBD2 (5 bases). The CDR3 consists of 16 residues. The V gene lost 3 bases and the J gene lost 0 bases, with 10 bases spanning the gap. Germline assignment: CDR1 SGHRS and CDR2 YFSETQ. The CDR3 DNA reads TGCGCCAGCAGCTACAACAGCGGCTCTGGGGCCAACGTCCTGACTTTC. Translation: CASSYNSGSGANVLTF.

The chain carries TRBV27 and TRBJ1-6, with D maybe TRBD1 (6 bases). The V end was cut by 5 bases, the J end by 3 bases, with 17 bases between. CDR1 and CDR2 from the germline V gene are MNHEY and SMNVEV (reference sequence). This CDR3 comprises 17 residues. In nucleotides, the CDR3 is TGTGCCAGCAGTCGAGGACAGACCAGCTTCTATAATTCACCCCTCCACTTT. Its protein is CASSRGQTSFYNSPLHF.

The CDR3 DNA sequence: TGTGCCAGCAGCGTAGTGGCGGGAGGGCCTTCCACCGGGGAGCTGTTTTTT. It specifies CASSVVAGGPSTGELFF. This chain joins TRBV9 and TRBJ2-2; 9 bases match TRBD2. The CDR3 extends over 17 amino acids. V gave up 0 bases and J gave up 4 bases; unmatched junction bases: 7. The V gene's germline CDR1 is SGDLS and CDR2 YYNGEE.

The chain uses TRBV19 and TRBJ2-1; maybe TRBD2 (5 bases). There are 12 residues in the CDR3. The germline V gene has CDR1 LNHDA and CDR2 SQIVND (reference sequence). Trimming left V 5 bases short and J 12 bases short, with 14 bases between. The CDR3 region has the DNA TGTGCCAGTAGTCATGGTAGCGCGATGCAGTTCTTC. As protein: CASSHGSAMQFF.

V and J are TRBV5-4 and TRBJ2-5, with D possibly being TRBD1 (6 bases). Germline lookup yields CDR1 SGHNT and CDR2 YYREEE (reference sequence). The CDR3 runs 16 residues. Trimming pared 4 bases from V and 4 bases from J, leaving 20 bases between. As DNA, the CDR3 is TGTGCCAGCAGCGGGGTCGTTGGGGGCCGGGGAGAGACCCAGTACTTC. This gives the protein CASSGVVGGRGETQYF.